This is a list of T cell receptor beta chains from one sample in a study of cytotoxic CD8 clonotypes in ibrutinib-treated CLL. Generated by immunoSEQ multiplex PCR, the TCRdb table keeps only in-frame clones and is missing some. The data hold approximately 33,000 clones, with about 70% observed a single time. The sequencing here drew on PBMCs, taken before ibrutinib treatment. The receptor set was obtained from a human donor with chronic lymphocytic leukemia. The CDR3 runs from the conserved cysteine through the conserved F or W. A D gene is named only where the DNA matches it firmly. Part of the rows lack a size; the others show once, few, many or a class for expanded clones.

CDR3,DNA,V,size,J,D
CARSKRDGTTYNSPLHF,TGTGCCAGAAGCAAACGGGACGGGACAACCTATAATTCACCCCTCCACTTT,TRBV5-3,-,TRBJ1-6,-
CASSHGTGGTYEQYF,TGTGCCAGCAGTCACGGGACAGGGGGTACCTACGAGCAGTACTTC,TRBV28,-,TRBJ2-7,TRBD1
CASSLQGDTEAFF,TGCGCCAGCAGCCTACAGGGTGACACTGAAGCTTTCTTT,TRBV5-1,-,TRBJ1-1,-
CASSQAHRGEETQYF,TGCGCCAGCAGCCAAGCACACAGGGGGGAAGAGACCCAGTACTTC,TRBV4-1,-,TRBJ2-5,TRBD1
CASSYSPTSYEQYF,TGTGCCAGCAGTTACTCCCCAACCTCCTACGAGCAGTACTTC,TRBV6-5,medium-sized,TRBJ2-7,-
CASRWGSESNEQFF,TGTGCCAGTAGATGGGGGAGTGAGAGCAATGAGCAGTTCTTC,TRBV19,few,TRBJ2-1,-
CASSLRVLDTQYF,TGTGCCAGTAGTTTGCGGGTTCTAGATACGCAGTATTTT,TRBV19,many,TRBJ2-3,-
CASSPWPNEKLFF,TGTGCCAGCAGCCCTTGGCCTAATGAAAAACTGTTTTTT,TRBV6-5,once,TRBJ1-4,-
CASVQGPYGYTF,TGTGCCAGCGTCCAGGGGCCCTATGGCTACACCTTC,TRBV19,once,TRBJ1-2,-
CASSLGGTGYEQYF,TGTGCCAGCAGCTTAGGGGGGACAGGATACGAGCAGTACTTC,TRBV11-2,-,TRBJ2-7,TRBD1
CASSLALGGEDTGELFF,TGTGCCAGCAGCCTGGCTTTAGGGGGCGAGGACACCGGGGAGCTGTTTTTT,TRBV11-2,-,TRBJ2-2,TRBD1
CAWSVGTAYGNTIYF,TGTGCCTGGAGTGTCGGGACGGCGTACGGAAACACCATATATTTT,TRBV30,-,TRBJ1-3,-
CASSGQFKITGNTIYF,TGTGCCAGCAGTGGACAGTTTAAAATTACTGGAAACACCATATATTTT,TRBV6-1,-,TRBJ1-3,-
CASSPQGQLANEQFF,TGTGCCAGCAGCCCACAGGGGCAACTGGCAAATGAGCAGTTCTTC,TRBV5-5,few,TRBJ2-1,TRBD1
CASSMGGSSYEQYF,TGTGCCAGCAGTATGGGGGGAAGCTCCTACGAGCAGTACTTC,TRBV6-5,-,TRBJ2-7,-
CASSLARTSGSDRFF,TGTGCCAGCAGCTTAGCTCGGACTAGCGGGAGCGATCGGTTCTTC,TRBV13,-,TRBJ2-1,TRBD2
CASSLIENTEAFF,TGTGCCAGCAGTTTAATCGAGAACACTGAAGCTTTCTTT,TRBV27,-,TRBJ1-1,-
CASLDAKTNYEQYF,TGTGCCAGCCTGGACGCAAAAACGAACTACGAGCAGTACTTC,TRBV6-1,-,TRBJ2-7,-
CASSSYGQGFDNEQFF,TGTGCCAGCTCATCCTACGGACAGGGTTTTGACAATGAGCAGTTCTTC,TRBV18,-,TRBJ2-1,TRBD1
CASSWSSDTEAFF,TGTGCCAGCAGTTGGTCCTCGGACACTGAAGCTTTCTTT,TRBV6-4,-,TRBJ1-1,-
CASSRLVARRGDTYEQYF,TGTGCCAGCAGCCGACTAGTCGCTCGGAGAGGGGATACCTACGAGCAGTACTTC,TRBV27,-,TRBJ2-7,-
CASSFGPVAYEQYF,TGTGCCAGCAGCTTTGGACCAGTAGCCTACGAGCAGTACTTC,TRBV7-2,few,TRBJ2-7,-
CASTMTGSPYEQYF,TGTGCCAGCACTATGACAGGGAGCCCCTACGAGCAGTACTTC,TRBV21-1,-,TRBJ2-7,-
CASSPGTGANQPQHF,TGTGCCAGCTCACCAGGGACAGGGGCTAATCAGCCCCAGCATTTT,TRBV18,few,TRBJ1-5,TRBD1
CAWSVGDTQYF,TGTGCCTGGAGTGTCGGGGATACGCAGTATTTT,TRBV30,once,TRBJ2-3,-
CASSQVQQAFF,TGTGCCAGCAGCCAAGTACAGCAAGCTTTCTTT,TRBV4-2,-,TRBJ1-1,-
CASSSLSSEQYF,TGTGCCAGCAGTTCCCTCAGTAGCGAGCAGTACTTC,TRBV2,-,TRBJ2-7,-
CASSLDRFSGNTIYF,TGTGCCAGCAGCTTAGATCGCTTCTCTGGAAACACCATATATTTT,TRBV7-2,few,TRBJ1-3,-